This T cell receptor (beta chain) was sequenced in a study of OX40 agonist ivuxolimab in advanced cancers. This clone was counted a single time. Assay used: immunoSEQ multiplex PCR; TCRdb lists only in-frame clones, some missing. Of some 41,000 clones detected, more than 75% appear once; the ten largest clones hold roughly 3.6%. The germline V gene encodes CDR1 SNHLY and CDR2 FYNNEI. With V trimmed by 6 bases and J by 1 base, 9 bases remained unmatched. This CDR3 has 15 amino acids. This TCR was recovered from an adult with an advanced solid tumor such as melanoma, head and neck, liver or kidney cancer. This sample comprised CD4+ or CD8+ T cells sorted from blood, obtained in a trial of the OX40 agonist ivuxolimab. The chain recombines TRBV2 with TRBJ2-7; 7 bases agree with TRBD1. The CDR3 sequence: CASSQGTAKSYEQYF. In DNA, the CDR3 is TGTGCCAGCAGCCAAGGGACAGCTAAATCCTACGAGCAGTACTTC. The full variable domain, in which reference TRBV2 and TRBJ2-7 provide the parts outside the CDR3, is EPEVTQTPSHQVTQMGQEVILRCVPISNHLYFYWYRQILGQKVEFLVSFYNNEISEKSEIFDDQFSVERPDGSNFTLKIRSTKLEDSAMYFCASSQGTAKSYEQYFGPGTRLTVT.